These 16 T cell receptor beta chains originate from one sample sequenced in a study of T-cell reconstitution after alpha-beta-depleted transplantation in children. The TCRbeta library was prepared with unique molecular identifiers. TCRdb re-analysed the PCR reads in MiXCR, keeping a single row per CDR3 protein. Of some 310,000 distinct CDR3 sequences in the sample, 23% are singletons; the top ten hold 9.5% to 12%. Sequenced here: PBMCs, mostly from graft donor cells, sampled 180 days after TCRalphabeta/CD19-depleted stem cell transplant. The receptors derive from a male patient between 5 and 17 years old who had a stem cell transplant for acute lymphoblastic leukemia, so the T cells may come from the graft donor.

The V and J genes are TRBV5-1 and TRBJ1-2, with a possible D match to TRBD1 (6 bases). The CDR3 sequence is 14 residues long. Germline V gives CDR1 SGHRS, CDR2 YFSETQ. V was shortened by 1 base and J by 7 bases, with 14 bases between the two germline ends. The DNA for the CDR3 is TGCGCCAGCAGCTTGTATAGGGGGACTGGTGGCTACACCTTC. Translating it yields CASSLYRGTGGYTF.

The V gene is TRBV7-9, the J gene TRBJ2-7; tentatively, D is TRBD1 (5 bases). Trimming removed 1 base from V and 3 bases from J, with 13 bases in between. Germline V CDR1 and CDR2: SEHNR, FQNEAQ (reference sequence). The CDR3 has 15 residues. CDR3 region: CASSLEGLPYYEQYF. CDR3 bases: TGTGCCAGCAGCTTAGAGGGGTTACCCTACTACGAGCAGTACTTC.

A few counts support this clonotype. The gene calls are TRBV5-1 and TRBJ2-7, with 8 bases that match TRBD2. J gave up 0 bases and V 2 bases, and 13 bases lay outside the gene matches. The CDR3 totals 18 residues. The germline V gene encodes CDR1 SGHRS and CDR2 YFSETQ. Here the CDR3 reads CASSLPGLVITSSYEQYF. CDR3 nucleotide sequence: TGCGCCAGCAGCTTACCGGGACTAGTGATAACGAGCTCCTACGAGCAGTACTTC. The entire variable domain, with the rest obtained from reference TRBV5-1 and TRBJ2-7, is as follows: KAGVTQTPRYLIKTRGQQVTLSCSPISGHRSVSWYQQTPGQGLQFLFEYFSETQRNKGNFPGRFSGRQFSNSRSEMNVSTLELGDSALYLCASSLPGLVITSSYEQYFGPGTRLTVT.

V and J are TRBV20-1 and TRBJ2-4; TRBD2 might be the D (5 bases). This CDR3 is built from 14 residues. With 3 bases removed from V and 0 bases from J, the gap between germline ends came to 9 bases. Per the germline V gene, CDR1 is DFQATT and CDR2 is SNEGSKA (reference sequence). For the CDR3, the DNA is TGCAGTGCTAGGAGCGGACTAGCCAAAAACATTCAGTACTTC. This encodes CSARSGLAKNIQYF.

The chain couples TRBV12-3 or TRBV12-4 to TRBJ2-7; D perhaps matches TRBD1 (5 bases). This CDR3 contains 14 residues. Trimming removed 2 bases at V and 6 bases at J, with 14 bases between. The CDR3 DNA reads TGTGCCAGCAGTTTAATCAGGGTACGCGGCGAGCAGTACTTC. Translation gives CASSLIRVRGEQYF.

This clonotype was counted a few times. This sequence joins TRBV6-5 and TRBJ2-7; D might be TRBD2 (6 bases). The CDR3 is made up of 14 amino acids. Germline V CDR1 and CDR2: MNHEY, SVGAGI. Trimming shortened V by 4 bases and J by 3 bases, and 13 bases separated the two germline ends. CDR3 DNA: TGTGCCAGCAGTTTCACGGGACTTTACTACGAGCAGTACTTC. Encoded protein: CASSFTGLYYEQYF.

The chain joins TRBV12-3 or TRBV12-4 to TRBJ2-4; the D gene could be TRBD1 or TRBD2 (6 bases each). Trimming removed 4 bases from V and 0 bases from J, with 13 bases in between. The CDR3 has 16 amino acids. CDR3 in DNA: TGTGCCAGCAGTTCCCCCCGGGGGCTAGCCAAAAACATTCAGTACTTC. It yields the protein CASSSPRGLAKNIQYF.

This clonotype has only a few counts. Its ends do not fully match the called genes, so a read error is possible. The V and J genes are TRBV12-3 or TRBV12-4 and TRBJ2-2; TRBD2 matches 14 bases. The CDR3 totals 19 residues. The CDR3 sequence: CASRFWGLAGARSTGELFF. The CDR3 nucleotides read TGTGCCAGCCGTTTCTGGGGACTAGCGGGAGCCAGGAGCACCGGGGAGCTGTTTTTT.

The J gene is TRBJ1-5, the V gene TRBV11-2; 10 bases agree with TRBD1. Germline V CDR1 and CDR2: SGHAT, FQNNGV. The ends lost 2 bases at V and 3 bases at J; junction bases unmatched: 10. The CDR3 sequence is 18 residues long. The CDR3 DNA reads as TGTGCCAGCAGCTTACGGCCCCGGGACAGGGGATACAATCAGCCCCAGCATTTT. This translates into CASSLRPRDRGYNQPQHF.

The V gene is TRBV6-5, the J gene TRBJ2-2, with D maybe TRBD2 (6 bases). The CDR3 has 16 amino acids. Germline V gives CDR1 MNHEY, CDR2 SVGAGI. The V end was cut by 3 bases, the J end by 0 bases, with 11 bases between. The CDR3 loop reads CASSYWVAANTGELFF. CDR3 nucleotide sequence: TGTGCCAGCAGTTATTGGGTAGCGGCGAACACCGGGGAGCTGTTTTTT.

This clonotype has only a few counts. The chain joins TRBV28 to TRBJ2-6, with no clear D. Trimming took 7 bases from V and 0 from J, leaving 7 bases between them. Germline CDR1 is MDHEN and CDR2 is SYDVKM. The CDR3 consists of 14 residues. The CDR3 protein is CASMSHSGANVLTF. DNA for the CDR3: TGTGCCAGCATGTCGCACTCTGGGGCCAACGTCCTGACTTTC.

This clonotype was observed a few times. The chain uses TRBV15 and TRBJ2-7; 7 positions agree with TRBD1. This CDR3 is 13 amino acids long. Unmatched junction bases numbered 2, after V lost 0 bases and J lost 6 bases. The germline gives CDR1 LNHNV, CDR2 YYDKDF (reference sequence). DNA of the CDR3: TGTGCCACCAGCAGAGATGCAGGGGGCGAGCAGTACTTC. It yields the protein CATSRDAGGEQYF.

The chain carries TRBV7-2 and TRBJ1-5, with no clear D. Trimming left V 5 bases short and J 0 bases short, with 11 bases between. CDR1 and CDR2 from the germline V gene are SGHTA and FQGNSA. This CDR3 is 15 amino acids long. CDR3 bases: TGTGCCAGCAGCCCTGGGTTGGGTAGCAATCAGCCCCAGCATTTT. It yields the protein CASSPGLGSNQPQHF.

V usage is TRBV5-1 and J usage is TRBJ1-4; no clear D. V gave up 2 bases and J gave up 7 bases, with 6 bases separating them. CDR1 SGHRS and CDR2 YFSETQ come from the germline V gene. The CDR3 is 12 amino acids. The CDR3 DNA reads TGCGCCAGCAGCTTTGGCTTTGAAAAACTGTTTTTT. It is translated as CASSFGFEKLFF.

The chain combines TRBV11-1 with TRBJ2-3; 12 bases are a match to TRBD2. Trimming cost V 5 bases and J 2 bases; bases outside gene matches: 11. The CDR3 length is 18 residues. Germline-derived CDR1 and CDR2 are SGHAT and FQDESV (reference sequence). In DNA form, the CDR3 reads TGTGCCAGCAGCCCCCCCGGCCTAGCGGGAGGGCCCACAGATACGCAGTATTTT. This sequence encodes CASSPPGLAGGPTDTQYF.

This chain connects TRBV19 to TRBJ2-1; perhaps TRBD2 as D (5 bases). The CDR3 totals 11 residues. Deletions cut 6 bases from V and 6 bases from J, with 6 bases between. Germline assignment: CDR1 LNHDA and CDR2 SQIVND (reference sequence). Here the CDR3 reads CASRAGNEQFF. For the CDR3, the DNA is TGTGCCAGTAGGGCGGGCAATGAGCAGTTCTTC.